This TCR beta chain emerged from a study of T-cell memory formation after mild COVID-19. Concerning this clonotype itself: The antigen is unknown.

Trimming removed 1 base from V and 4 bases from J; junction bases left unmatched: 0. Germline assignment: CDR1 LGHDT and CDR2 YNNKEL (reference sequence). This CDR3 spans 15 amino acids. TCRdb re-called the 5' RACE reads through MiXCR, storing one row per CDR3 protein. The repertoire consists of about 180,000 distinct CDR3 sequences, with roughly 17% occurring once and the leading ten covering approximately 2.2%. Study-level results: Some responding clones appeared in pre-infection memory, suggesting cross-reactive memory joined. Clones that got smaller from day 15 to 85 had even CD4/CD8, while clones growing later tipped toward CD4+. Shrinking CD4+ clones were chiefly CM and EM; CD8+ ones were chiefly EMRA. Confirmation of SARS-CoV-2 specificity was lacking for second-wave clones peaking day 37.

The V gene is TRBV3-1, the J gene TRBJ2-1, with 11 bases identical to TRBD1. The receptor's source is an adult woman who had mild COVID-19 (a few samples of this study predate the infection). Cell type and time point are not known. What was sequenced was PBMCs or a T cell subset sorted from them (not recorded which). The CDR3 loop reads CASSQGDRGYNEQFF. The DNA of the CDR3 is TGTGCCAGCAGCCAAGGGGACAGGGGGTACAATGAGCAGTTCTTC.